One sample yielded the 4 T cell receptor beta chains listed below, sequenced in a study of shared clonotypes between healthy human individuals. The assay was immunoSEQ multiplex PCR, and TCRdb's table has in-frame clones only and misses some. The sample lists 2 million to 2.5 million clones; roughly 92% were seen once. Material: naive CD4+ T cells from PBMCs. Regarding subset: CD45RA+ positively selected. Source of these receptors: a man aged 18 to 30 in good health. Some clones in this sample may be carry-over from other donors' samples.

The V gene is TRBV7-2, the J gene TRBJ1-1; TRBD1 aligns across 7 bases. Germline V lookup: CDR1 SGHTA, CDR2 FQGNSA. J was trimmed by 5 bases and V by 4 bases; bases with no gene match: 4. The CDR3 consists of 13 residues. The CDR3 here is CASSYTGATEAFF. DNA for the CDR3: TGTGCCAGCAGCTATACAGGGGCGACTGAAGCTTTCTTT.

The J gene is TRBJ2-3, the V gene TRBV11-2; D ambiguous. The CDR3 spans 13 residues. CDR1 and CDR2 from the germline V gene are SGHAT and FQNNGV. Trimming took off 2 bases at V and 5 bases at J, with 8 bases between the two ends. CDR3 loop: CASSLFLGDTQYF. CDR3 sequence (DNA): TGTGCCAGCAGCTTATTTCTCGGAGATACGCAGTATTTT.

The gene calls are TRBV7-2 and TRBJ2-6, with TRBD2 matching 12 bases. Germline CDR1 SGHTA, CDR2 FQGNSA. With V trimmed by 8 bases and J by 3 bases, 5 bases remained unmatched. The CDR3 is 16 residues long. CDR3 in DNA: TGTGCCAGCGCACTAGCGGGAGGAAGTGGGGCCAACGTCCTGACTTTC. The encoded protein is CASALAGGSGANVLTF.

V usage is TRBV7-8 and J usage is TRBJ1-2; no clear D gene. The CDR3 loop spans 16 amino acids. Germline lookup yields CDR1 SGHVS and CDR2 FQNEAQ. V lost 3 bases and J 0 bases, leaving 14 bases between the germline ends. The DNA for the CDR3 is TGTGCCAGCAGCTTTTTGGCCGCCCAGTCTAACTATGGCTACACCTTC. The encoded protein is CASSFLAAQSNYGYTF.